This TCR beta chain stems from a study of CD8 T cells in acute hepatitis C reinfection. Study context: Sequences come from NS3-1073-specific CD8+ T cells, during acute infection and after clearance.

The CDR3 loop spans 16 amino acids. The V and J ends lost 0 bases and 3 bases respectively, with 12 bases between them. Germline V gene data show CDR1 as MGHRA and CDR2 as YSYEKL. Clones were sequenced by immunoSEQ multiplex PCR, and TCRdb holds only the in-frame ones, with some missing. This repertoire shows around 34,000 clones, around nine tenths found once; its top ten account for under 0.65%. Time point of the sample: naive CD8 control sorted from an acute-time-point sample. Sequences were obtained from naive CD8+ T cells from PBMCs. The chain links TRBV4-1 to TRBJ1-3; perhaps TRBD1 as D (5 bases). The sequence was obtained from a man between 25 and 39 years old with chronic hepatitis C. The CDR3 loop is CASSQDRGIGGNTIYF. The CDR3 nucleotides are TGCGCCAGCAGCCAAGATCGGGGGATAGGTGGAAACACCATATATTTT.